The 17 T cell receptor beta chains below all came from one sample that was sequenced in a study of blood T cell repertoires in COVID-19. Repertoires were generated with immunoSEQ multiplex PCR, while TCRdb's copy carries only in-frame clones and drops some. The sample lists a few hundred thousand clones; 87% were seen once. The sequenced sample was peripheral blood. The receptors derive from a man in his late teens or twenties with active or convalescent COVID-19.

The chain carries TRBV10-3 and TRBJ1-1; the D gene is possibly TRBD1 (6 bases). The CDR3 runs 12 residues. Trimming left V 6 bases short and J 7 bases short, with 12 bases between. Germline CDR1 is ENHRY and CDR2 is SYGVKD. CDR3 in amino acids: CAIRNRVGEAFF. For the CDR3, the DNA is TGTGCCATCAGAAACAGGGTTGGTGAAGCTTTCTTT.

The V call is TRBV12-5, the J call TRBJ2-3, with 14 bases matching TRBD2. Per germline, CDR1 LGHNT and CDR2 FRNRAP. This CDR3 is built from 18 residues. V shed 3 bases and J 0 bases; nucleotides not matched to a gene: 5. The CDR3 spells CASGFGTSGRASTDTQYF. CDR3 sequence (DNA): TGTGCTAGTGGTTTCGGGACTAGCGGGAGAGCTAGCACAGATACGCAGTATTTT.

The chain recombines TRBV6-2 or TRBV6-3 with TRBJ2-1; maybe TRBD2 (6 bases). The CDR3 contains 12 residues. The V gene's germline CDR1 is MNHEY and CDR2 SVGEGT. Trimming took off 5 bases at V and 6 bases at J, with 8 bases between the two ends. CDR3 DNA sequence: TGTGCCAGCAGTCTGGGAGGCAATGAGCAGTTCTTC. Protein sequence: CASSLGGNEQFF.

The J gene is TRBJ1-1, the V gene TRBV30; 7 bases line up with TRBD1. The germline V gene encodes CDR1 GTSNPN and CDR2 SVGIG (reference sequence). Trimming took 2 bases from V and 5 from J; bases not matched to a gene: 5. The CDR3 has 13 amino acids. CDR3 protein: CAWSRGLETEAFF. CDR3 coding DNA: TGTGCCTGGAGTAGGGGGCTGGAGACTGAAGCTTTCTTT.

The chain is built from TRBV7-9 and TRBJ1-2; a possible D gene is TRBD1 (5 bases). The CDR3 contains 13 residues. Germline lookup yields CDR1 SEHNR and CDR2 FQNEAQ (reference sequence). The V and J ends lost 5 bases and 4 bases respectively, with 11 bases between them. DNA for the CDR3: TGTGCCAGCAGCCAAAGGGGAGGCTATGGCTACACCTTC. Amino acids: CASSQRGGYGYTF.

The genes are TRBV29-1 and TRBJ2-3, with D possibly TRBD1 on 6 matching bases. CDR3 length: 12 amino acids. V lost 3 bases and J 14 bases, leaving 18 bases between the germline ends. The germline gives CDR1 SQVTM, CDR2 ANQGSEA. CDR3 loop: CSVDSTGFSSYF. CDR3 DNA sequence: TGCAGCGTTGACTCCACAGGGTTCAGTTCGTATTTT.

The V and J genes are TRBV4-3 and TRBJ1-2; TRBD1 might be the D (6 bases). The V end was cut by 0 bases, the J end by 2 bases, with 19 bases between. The CDR3 is made up of 18 amino acids. The V gene's germline CDR1 is LGHNA and CDR2 YSLEER. The CDR3 DNA follows: TGCGCCAGCAGCCAAGAACCGGGACAACTGCGCGAAAACTATGGCTACACCTTC. It specifies CASSQEPGQLRENYGYTF.

CDR3 nucleotide sequence: TGTGCCAGCAAGGAGGGCTCGGGCAATCAGCCCCAGCATTTT. Protein sequence: CASKEGSGNQPQHF. This chain uses TRBV6-5 with TRBJ1-5; D ambiguous. Germline V CDR1 and CDR2: MNHEY, SVGAGI. Trimming left V 7 bases short and J 2 bases short, with 12 bases between. This CDR3 is 14 amino acids long.

The V gene is TRBV7-8, the J gene TRBJ2-1; 8 bases are shared with TRBD2. V dropped 5 bases and J dropped 1; count of bases not matched to a gene: 7. The CDR3 spans 16 residues. The germline V gene has CDR1 SGHVS and CDR2 FQNEAQ. This chain's CDR3 is CASSPGRGGSYNEQFF. The CDR3 nucleotides read TGTGCCAGCAGCCCCGGACGGGGGGGGTCCTACAATGAGCAGTTCTTC. The whole variable domain, remainder taken from reference TRBV7-8 and TRBJ2-1, is GAGVSQSPRYKVAKRGQDVALRCDPISGHVSLFWYQQALGQGPEFLTYFQNEAQLDKSGLPSDRFFAERPEGSVSTLKIQRTQQEDSAVYLCASSPGRGGSYNEQFFGPGTRLTVL.

The rearrangement links TRBV28 to TRBJ1-3; D is perhaps TRBD1 (5 bases). This CDR3 contains 17 residues. CDR1 MDHEN and CDR2 SYDVKM come from the germline V gene. The V and J ends lost 6 bases and 0 bases respectively, with 18 bases between them. The CDR3 loop reads CASSLEKPGVSGNTIYF. CDR3 DNA: TGTGCCAGCAGCCTAGAGAAACCGGGGGTCTCTGGAAACACCATATATTTT.

This rearrangement joins TRBV2 to TRBJ1-4, with TRBD1 matching 9 bases. This CDR3 contains 17 residues. CDR1 is SNHLY, CDR2 FYNNEI, per germline. The ends lost 6 bases at V and 3 bases at J; junction bases unmatched: 11. CDR3 loop: CASSDPGQGQANEKLFF. CDR3 nucleotides: TGTGCCAGCAGCGATCCGGGACAGGGTCAGGCTAATGAAAAACTGTTTTTT.

This rearrangement joins TRBV6-4 to TRBJ1-2, with 8 nucleotides matching TRBD1. The CDR3 loop spans 17 amino acids. Germline V gene data show CDR1 as MRHNA and CDR2 as SNTAGT. V was clipped by 1 base and J by 9 bases; unmatched bases: 16. The CDR3: CASSDLIPGQATPSYTF. The CDR3 region has the DNA TGTGCCAGCAGTGACTTAATTCCGGGACAGGCTACCCCTAGCTACACCTTC.

The chain links TRBV7-8 to TRBJ1-3, with 7 bases fitting TRBD1. Germline CDR1 and CDR2: SGHVS and FQNEAQ. V gave up 5 bases and J gave up 2 bases; unmatched junction bases: 6. CDR3 length: 15 amino acids. The CDR3 DNA is TGTGCCAGCAGCATCCTAGACAGGGCTGGAAACACCATATATTTT. It yields the protein CASSILDRAGNTIYF.

V and J are TRBV4-3 and TRBJ2-3; 9 nucleotides line up with TRBD2. With V trimmed by 0 bases and J by 2 bases, 12 bases remained unmatched. The CDR3 has 19 amino acids. The germline V gene has CDR1 LGHNA and CDR2 YSLEER. The CDR3, as DNA: TGCGCCAGCAGCCAAGATCGCGGGCCTAGCGGGATTTACACAGATACGCAGTATTTT. Amino acids: CASSQDRGPSGIYTDTQYF.

The chain uses TRBV6-5 and TRBJ1-3, with a tentative D call TRBD1 (6 bases). V lost 3 bases to trimming and J lost 4 bases, with 16 bases between them. The germline CDR1 and CDR2 sequences are MNHEY and SVGAGI. The CDR3 loop spans 16 amino acids. The CDR3 DNA sequence: TGTGCCAGCAGTTATTCCCAGGGGACACTCGGAAACACCATATATTTT. It yields the protein CASSYSQGTLGNTIYF.

In its sample, this clone was seen a few times. V is TRBV10-3 and J is TRBJ1-1; D may be TRBD1 (5 bases). Trimming removed 4 bases at V and 4 bases at J, with 10 bases between. This CDR3 spans 13 amino acids. Germline CDR1 ENHRY, CDR2 SYGVKD. CDR3 DNA sequence: TGTGCCATCAGTGCAGGGCTTTCCACTGAAGCTTTCTTT. Its translation: CAISAGLSTEAFF.

The genes are TRBV6-5 and TRBJ1-1; D is undetermined. Trimming removed 0 bases from V and 1 base from J, with 6 bases in between. Germline lookup yields CDR1 MNHEY and CDR2 SVGAGI. The CDR3 runs 14 residues. In DNA, the CDR3 is TGTGCCAGCAGTTACTCGGCTTCGAACACTGAAGCTTTCTTT. Its protein product is CASSYSASNTEAFF.